Below, one TCR beta chain is given with its context. What antigen it recognizes has not been identified. Base qualities are missing; no much larger clone stands one base away. The record originates from a study of T cell repertoires in cytomegalovirus infection (dated by TCRdb to between 2018 and 2021). Turning to the overall study: Peptide stimulations targeted recently identified HLA-C-restricted CMV epitopes, whose presentation resists viral immunomodulation, together with well-studied HLA-B-restricted epitopes. The HLA type of each donor mattered for the analysis, because public TCR beta signatures pointed to carriage of CMV infection along with the matching HLA type.

Sequencing took place on an Illumina HiSeq 1500. TCRdb reran the public reads through fastp at Q25 and MiXCR, keeping productive beta chains. For every CDR3 protein sequence, its rows merge into one entry that carries the most common genes and DNA. The table for this sample lists about 830,000 distinct CDR3 sequences; over 25% of them were counted only once. Over 10% of the sample is taken by the ten largest. Results the study describes overall, beyond this receptor: In both this cohort and an independent approximately 370-donor cohort, the cumulative frequency of public TCR beta family members distinguished carriers of CMV infection plus the relevant HLA type. In the ex vivo response, HLA-C-restricted CMV-specific TCR beta clonotypes were dominant, and in two of eight donors the single most frequent clonotype came from this HLA-C-restricted group.

The treatment or condition label here, explained by the study, means: in vitro stimulation with specific CMV peptide epitopes to enrich CMV-specific T cells. This clonotype was sampled from a human donor in good health (CMV status not recorded). Some clones in this sample may be carry-over from other donors' samples. The sequenced sample was cultured CD8+ T cells from PBMCs, obtained from culture after CMV antigen stimulation.

The CDR3 corresponds to CASSSFTGDGNTIYF. The nucleotide sequence reads as follows: TGTGCCAGCAGTTCATTTACAGGGGACGGAAACACCATATATTTT. The rearranged chain carries TRBV27 and TRBJ1-3; a stretch of 7 junction bases matches TRBD1. Based on the germline V gene (reference sequence), the CDR1 and CDR2 sequences are MNHEY and SMNVEV. V and J are trimmed by 4 bases and 4 bases, and the gene matches miss 7 bases of the junction. Including cysteine and phenylalanine, the CDR3 has 15 amino acids. Only CDR3 DNA remains: 45 bases, in frame from the first base.